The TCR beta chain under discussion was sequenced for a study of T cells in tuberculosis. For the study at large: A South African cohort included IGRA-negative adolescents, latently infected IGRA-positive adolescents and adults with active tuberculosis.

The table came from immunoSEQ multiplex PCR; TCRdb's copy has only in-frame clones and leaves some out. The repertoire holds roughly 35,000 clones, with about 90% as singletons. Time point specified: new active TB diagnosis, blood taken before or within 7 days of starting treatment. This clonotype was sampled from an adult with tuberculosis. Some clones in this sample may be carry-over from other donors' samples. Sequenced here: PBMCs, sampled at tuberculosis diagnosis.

CDR3 nucleotides: TGTGCCAGCAGCTTGGCCATAGCGAACACTGAAGCTTTCTTT. Translation gives CASSLAIANTEAFF. The chain joins TRBV5-4 to TRBJ1-1; D not certain. V shed 0 bases and J shed 1 base, with 7 bases lying between them. Germline CDR1 and CDR2: SGHNT and YYREEE (reference sequence). The CDR3 covers 14 residues. Based on the CDR3 plus reference TRBV5-4 and TRBJ1-1, the full variable domain is ETGVTQSPTHLIKTRGQQVTLRCSSQSGHNTVSWYQQALGQGPQFIFQYYREEENGRGNFPPRFSGLQFPNYSSELNVNALELDDSALYLCASSLAIANTEAFFGQGTRLTVV.